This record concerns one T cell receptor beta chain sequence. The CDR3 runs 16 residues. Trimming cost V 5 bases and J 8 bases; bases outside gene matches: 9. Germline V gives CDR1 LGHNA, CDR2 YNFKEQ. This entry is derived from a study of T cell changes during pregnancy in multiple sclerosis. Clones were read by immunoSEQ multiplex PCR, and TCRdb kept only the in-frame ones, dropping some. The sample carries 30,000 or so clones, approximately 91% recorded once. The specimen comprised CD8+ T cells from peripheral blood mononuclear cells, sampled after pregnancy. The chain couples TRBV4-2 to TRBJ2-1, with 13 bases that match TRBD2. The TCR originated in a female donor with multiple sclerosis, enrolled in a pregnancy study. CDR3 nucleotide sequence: TGTGCCAGCAGCTCTGCTGGGACTAGCGGGATTGATGAGCAGTTCTTC. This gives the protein CASSSAGTSGIDEQFF.